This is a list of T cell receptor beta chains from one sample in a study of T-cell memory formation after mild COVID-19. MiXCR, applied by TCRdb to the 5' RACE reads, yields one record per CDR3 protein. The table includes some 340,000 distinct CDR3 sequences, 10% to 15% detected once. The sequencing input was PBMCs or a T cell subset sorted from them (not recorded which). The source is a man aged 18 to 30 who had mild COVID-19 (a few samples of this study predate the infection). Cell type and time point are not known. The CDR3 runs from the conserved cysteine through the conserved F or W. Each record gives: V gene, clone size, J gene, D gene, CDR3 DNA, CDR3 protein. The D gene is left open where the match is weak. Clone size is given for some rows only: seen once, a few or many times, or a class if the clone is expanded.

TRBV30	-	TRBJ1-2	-	TGTGCCTGGATACTCCAGGGTTCGTATGGCTACACCTTC	CAWILQGSYGYTF
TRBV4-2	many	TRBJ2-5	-	TGTGCCAGCAGCCAAGCTCTGTGGAGGGGAATGAGAGAGACCCAGTACTTC	CASSQALWRGMRETQYF
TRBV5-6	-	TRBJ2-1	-	TGTGCCAGCAGCTTGGCCCTGGGCGTCTCCAACAATGAGCAGTTCTTC	CASSLALGVSNNEQFF
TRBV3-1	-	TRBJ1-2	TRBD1	TGTGCCAGCAGCCAAGCACTAACAGGGGTCTATGGCTACACCTTC	CASSQALTGVYGYTF
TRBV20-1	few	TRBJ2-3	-	TGCAGTGCTGGTGTAGGGGCTAGCACAGATACGCAGTATTTT	CSAGVGASTDTQYF
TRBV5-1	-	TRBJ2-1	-	TGCGCCAGCAGCTTGGACCGGGGCGGGCGTGAGCAGTTCTTC	CASSLDRGGREQFF
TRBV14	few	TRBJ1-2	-	TGTGCCAGCAGCAAATCTACGGACCCTTATGGCTACACCTTC	CASSKSTDPYGYTF
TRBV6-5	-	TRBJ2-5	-	TGTGCCAGCAGTTACCCGGGGGAAGAGACCCAGTACTTC	CASSYPGEETQYF
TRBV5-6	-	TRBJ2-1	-	TGTGCCAGCAGCTTGGCCCGGGGCCACGGATACAATGAGCAGTTCTTC	CASSLARGHGYNEQFF
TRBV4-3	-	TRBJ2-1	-	TGCGCCAGCAGCCAAGAGGGCCGATCCAATGAGCAGTTCTTC	CASSQEGRSNEQFF
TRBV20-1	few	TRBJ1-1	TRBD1	TGCAGTGCTAGGGACAGGGAATGGACTGAAGCTTTCTTT	CSARDREWTEAFF
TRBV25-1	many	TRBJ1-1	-	TGTGCCAGCAGTGGACCGGGGGCAAAAACTTTCTTT	CASSGPGAKTFF
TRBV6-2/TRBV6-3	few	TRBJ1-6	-	TGTGCCAGCAGTTACTCGGGGCAGTTAAATTCACCCCTCCACTTT	CASSYSGQLNSPLHF
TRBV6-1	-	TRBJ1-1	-	TGTGCCAGCAGTGAAGTCCACCTTTACACTGAAGCTTTCTTT	CASSEVHLYTEAFF
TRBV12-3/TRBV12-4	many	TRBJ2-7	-	TGTGCCAGCAGTCCCCCCTGGGGCTACGAGCAGTACTTC	CASSPPWGYEQYF
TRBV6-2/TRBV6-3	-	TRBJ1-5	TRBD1	TGTGCCAGCAGCCCGGTGGGGACAGGGGCAGGTCAGCCCCAGCATTTT	CASSPVGTGAGQPQHF
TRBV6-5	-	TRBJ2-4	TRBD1	TGTGCCAGCAGTCCCGCGCGGAGACAGGGAGACAAAAACATTCAGTACTTC	CASSPARRQGDKNIQYF
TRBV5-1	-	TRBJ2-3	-	TGCGCCAGCAGCCCAAGAGGGGGAGAAGGTGCTTATACGCAGTATTTT	CASSPRGGEGAYTQYF
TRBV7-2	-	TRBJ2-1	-	TGTGCCAGCAGCCCCGGGTTGCCGGGGAACAATGAGCAGTTCTTC	CASSPGLPGNNEQFF
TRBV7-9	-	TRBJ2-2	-	TGTGCCAGCAGCCCACGAGAGGGGACGAACACCGGGGAGCTGTTTTTT	CASSPREGTNTGELFF
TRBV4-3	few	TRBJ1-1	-	TGCGCCAGCAGCTCCCACGGCACGGGGAACACTGAAGCTTTCTTT	CASSSHGTGNTEAFF
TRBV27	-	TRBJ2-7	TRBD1	TGTGCCAGCAAATCCCTCCTCGGACAGGCCTCCTACGAGCAGTACTTC	CASKSLLGQASYEQYF
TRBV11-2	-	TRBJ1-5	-	TGTGCCAGCAGCTTAGGCAGACAGTTCAATCAGCCCCAGCATTTT	CASSLGRQFNQPQHF
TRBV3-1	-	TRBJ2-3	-	TGTGCCAGCAGCCAAGATTACCACGAGGCAAATACGCAGTATTTT	CASSQDYHEANTQYF
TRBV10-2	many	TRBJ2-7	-	TGCGCCAGCAGTGACATGTACGAGCAGTACTTC	CASSDMYEQYF
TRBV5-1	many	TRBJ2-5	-	TGCGCCAGCAGCCCGGGGCCCCAAGAGACCCAGTACTTC	CASSPGPQETQYF
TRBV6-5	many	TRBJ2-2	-	TGTGCCAGCAGTTATCGGGGGGCGCGCTTCACCGGGGAGCTGTTTTTT	CASSYRGARFTGELFF
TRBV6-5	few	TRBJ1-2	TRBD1	TGTGCCAGCAGTCCGGGGACAGCCCAAATGAGCTATGGCTACACCTTC	CASSPGTAQMSYGYTF
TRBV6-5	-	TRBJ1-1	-	TGTGCCAGCAGTCGACACGAGAACACTGAAGCTTTCTTT	CASSRHENTEAFF
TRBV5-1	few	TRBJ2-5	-	TGCGCCAGCAGCTTCGCGCAGCAAGAGACCCAGTACTTC	CASSFAQQETQYF
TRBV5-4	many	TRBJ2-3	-	TGTGCCAGCAGCAGGGGGGGTCCCACAGATACGCAGTATTTT	CASSRGGPTDTQYF
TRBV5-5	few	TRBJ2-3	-	TGTGCCAGTCGATCGACTAGTCAGGCGGATACGCAGTATTTT	CASRSTSQADTQYF
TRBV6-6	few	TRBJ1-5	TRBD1	TGTGCCAGCAGCCACCTACAGGGGGCTATCAGCAATCAGCCCCAGCATTTT	CASSHLQGAISNQPQHF
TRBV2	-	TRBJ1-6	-	TGTGCCAGCAGAGGGGACGGGGGGTCCCTCCACTTT	CASRGDGGSLHF
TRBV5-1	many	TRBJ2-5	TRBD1	TGCGCCAGCGCCCGACAGGGGCAAGAGACCCAGTACTTC	CASARQGQETQYF
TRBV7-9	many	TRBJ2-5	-	TGTGCCAGCAGCTTGAATGGCGGTTACAGGGAGACCCAGTACTTC	CASSLNGGYRETQYF
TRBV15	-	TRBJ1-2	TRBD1	TGTGCCACCAGCAGAGACCTAACAGGGGCGGTCTATGGCTACACCTTC	CATSRDLTGAVYGYTF
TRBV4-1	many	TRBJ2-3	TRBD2	TGCGCCAGCAGCCGCCGACTAGCGGGGGGGCAAGATACGCAGTATTTT	CASSRRLAGGQDTQYF
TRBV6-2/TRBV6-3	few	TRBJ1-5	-	TGTGCCAGCAGTTACTCCGGCAGTAGCAATCAGCCCCAGCATTTT	CASSYSGSSNQPQHF
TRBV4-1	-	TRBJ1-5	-	TGCGCCAGCAGCCAAGAATGCCTCAATCAGCCCCAGCATTTT	CASSQECLNQPQHF
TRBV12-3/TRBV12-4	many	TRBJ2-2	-	TGTGCCAGCAGTTTGGGGCAGGGGCGGATCGGGGAGCTGTTTTTT	CASSLGQGRIGELFF
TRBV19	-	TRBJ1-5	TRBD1	TGTGCCAGTATTGCGACAGGGGGGTATGGGCCCCAGCATTTT	CASIATGGYGPQHF
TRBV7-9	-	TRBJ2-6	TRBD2	TGTGCCAGCAGCCCCGTTAGCGGGCGTGGGGCCAACGTCCTGACTTTC	CASSPVSGRGANVLTF
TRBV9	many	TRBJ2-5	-	TGTGCCAGCAGCATTAGCCAAGGGCTACAAGAGACCCAGTACTTC	CASSISQGLQETQYF
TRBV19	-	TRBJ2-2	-	TGTGCCAGTAGTTGGGTCGGGGAGCTGTTTTTT	CASSWVGELFF
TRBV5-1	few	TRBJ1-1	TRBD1	TGCGCCAGCAGGTTTCGGGGACAGGGATGGAACACTGAAGCTTTCTTT	CASRFRGQGWNTEAFF
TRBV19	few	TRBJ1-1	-	TGTGCCAGTAGTATACTCAGGGGGAACACTGAAGCTTTCTTT	CASSILRGNTEAFF
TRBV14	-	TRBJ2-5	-	TGTGCCAGCAGCCAAGACTTTGTGACCCAGTACTTC	CASSQDFVTQYF